A selection of T cell receptor beta chains follows, all from one sample in a study of cytomegalovirus exposure and HLA in healthy donors. The protocol was immunoSEQ multiplex PCR, while the TCRdb copy is restricted to in-frame clones and leaves out a portion. This sample's table reports about 35,000 clones. The sample consisted of PBMCs. The receptors shown here come from a woman aged 40 to 55 in good health and CMV-seropositive. The CDR3 runs from the conserved cysteine through the conserved F or W. Each record gives: V gene, J gene, D gene, clone size, CDR3 length, CDR3 DNA, CDR3 protein. The D gene is left open where the match is weak. Where a row states a size, it is once, few, many or the class of an expanded clone; other rows omit it.

v_call: TRBV19; j_call: TRBJ2-2; d_call: TRBD1; clone_size: -; cdr3_length: 15; cdr3_nt: TGTGCCAGTAAGGTCAGGGACAGGGACACCGGGGAGCTGTTTTTT; cdr3_aa: CASKVRDRDTGELFF
v_call: TRBV4-2; j_call: TRBJ2-6; d_call: -; clone_size: -; cdr3_length: 15; cdr3_nt: TGTGCCAGCAGCCAAGACGGGGTTGGGGCCAACGTCCTGACTTTC; cdr3_aa: CASSQDGVGANVLTF
v_call: TRBV14; j_call: TRBJ2-2; d_call: -; clone_size: -; cdr3_length: 15; cdr3_nt: TGTGCCAGCAGCCAAGATCTTCGGGACACCGGGGAGCTGTTTTTT; cdr3_aa: CASSQDLRDTGELFF
v_call: TRBV19; j_call: TRBJ1-5; d_call: -; clone_size: -; cdr3_length: 15; cdr3_nt: TGTGCCAGTCGGTGGGGGGTATCCGGCAATCAGCCCCAGCATTTT; cdr3_aa: CASRWGVSGNQPQHF
v_call: TRBV10-3; j_call: TRBJ2-5; d_call: -; clone_size: -; cdr3_length: 12; cdr3_nt: TGTGCCATCAGTGACACAAAAGAGACCCAGTACTTC; cdr3_aa: CAISDTKETQYF
v_call: TRBV14; j_call: TRBJ2-1; d_call: TRBD2; clone_size: -; cdr3_length: 17; cdr3_nt: TGTGCCAGCAGCCCTCGACAGGGAATAGCGGGAGGTCCTGAGCAGTTCTTC; cdr3_aa: CASSPRQGIAGGPEQFF
v_call: TRBV7-9; j_call: TRBJ1-5; d_call: TRBD1; clone_size: -; cdr3_length: 13; cdr3_nt: TGTGCCAGCAGCTGGACAGGGGGGGGGCCCCAGCATTTT; cdr3_aa: CASSWTGGGPQHF
v_call: TRBV5-1; j_call: TRBJ2-7; d_call: -; clone_size: -; cdr3_length: 14; cdr3_nt: TGCGCCAGCAGCTTGGCCGGACAGCACTACGAGCAGTACTTC; cdr3_aa: CASSLAGQHYEQYF
v_call: TRBV10-3; j_call: TRBJ2-2; d_call: -; clone_size: -; cdr3_length: 13; cdr3_nt: TGTGCCATCAGTGTTCAGGGTCGTCGGGAGCTGTTTTTT; cdr3_aa: CAISVQGRRELFF
v_call: TRBV19; j_call: TRBJ2-1; d_call: TRBD2; clone_size: medium-sized; cdr3_length: 14; cdr3_nt: TGTGCCAGTACCTTAGCGGGAGTTACCGATGAGCAGTTCTTC; cdr3_aa: CASTLAGVTDEQFF
v_call: TRBV6-1; j_call: TRBJ2-7; d_call: TRBD2; clone_size: -; cdr3_length: 14; cdr3_nt: TGTGCCAGCATGAGGCTAGCGGGCCACTACGAGCAGTACTTC; cdr3_aa: CASMRLAGHYEQYF
v_call: TRBV2; j_call: TRBJ2-1; d_call: -; clone_size: -; cdr3_length: 15; cdr3_nt: TGTGCCAGCAGTGGTTGGGGGCCCAACTGGAATGAGCAGTTCTTC; cdr3_aa: CASSGWGPNWNEQFF
v_call: TRBV11-2; j_call: TRBJ2-2; d_call: -; clone_size: -; cdr3_length: 16; cdr3_nt: TGTGCCAGCAGCTTAGCGGCGGGGAGGCGATTCGGGGAGCTGTTTTTT; cdr3_aa: CASSLAAGRRFGELFF
v_call: TRBV6-1; j_call: TRBJ2-7; d_call: TRBD2; clone_size: -; cdr3_length: 15; cdr3_nt: TGTGCCAGCAGCCCAAGCGGGAGCGAATCCTACGAGCAGTACTTC; cdr3_aa: CASSPSGSESYEQYF
v_call: TRBV7-3; j_call: TRBJ2-1; d_call: TRBD2; clone_size: -; cdr3_length: 15; cdr3_nt: TGTGCCAGCAGCTTAGGTCCAGCGGGATCAAATGAGCAGTTCTTC; cdr3_aa: CASSLGPAGSNEQFF
v_call: TRBV19; j_call: TRBJ2-2; d_call: TRBD1; clone_size: -; cdr3_length: 17; cdr3_nt: TGTGCCAGTAGTAGCGGACAGGGGGCGTGGGAAACCGGGGAGCTGTTTTTT; cdr3_aa: CASSSGQGAWETGELFF
v_call: TRBV7-2; j_call: TRBJ2-3; d_call: -; clone_size: -; cdr3_length: 14; cdr3_nt: TGTGCCAGCAGCTTATCCAGACACACAGATACGCAGTATTTT; cdr3_aa: CASSLSRHTDTQYF
v_call: TRBV7-9; j_call: TRBJ2-5; d_call: -; clone_size: -; cdr3_length: 17; cdr3_nt: TGTGCCAGCAAGGGGGATACCGTGGGTGCACGAGGAGAGACCCAGTACTTC; cdr3_aa: CASKGDTVGARGETQYF
v_call: TRBV23-1; j_call: TRBJ1-2; d_call: -; clone_size: -; cdr3_length: 14; cdr3_nt: TGCGCCAGCAGTCAGATTAAGGGAGCGGATGGCTACACCTTC; cdr3_aa: CASSQIKGADGYTF
v_call: TRBV10-3; j_call: TRBJ1-2; d_call: TRBD1; clone_size: -; cdr3_length: 15; cdr3_nt: TGTGCCATCAGGGACTCCGGGACAGGGGGCTTGGGCTACACCTTC; cdr3_aa: CAIRDSGTGGLGYTF
v_call: TRBV19; j_call: TRBJ2-3; d_call: TRBD2; clone_size: -; cdr3_length: 14; cdr3_nt: TGTGCCAGCCGACTAGCGGGAGGGGCAGATACGCAGTATTTT; cdr3_aa: CASRLAGGADTQYF
v_call: TRBV7-8; j_call: TRBJ2-3; d_call: TRBD2; clone_size: -; cdr3_length: 18; cdr3_nt: TGTGCCAGCAGCTTAGATTCGCTGACTAGCGGTAGCACAGATACGCAGTATTTT; cdr3_aa: CASSLDSLTSGSTDTQYF
v_call: TRBV6-1; j_call: TRBJ1-4; d_call: TRBD1; clone_size: -; cdr3_length: 15; cdr3_nt: TGTGCCAGCAGTACCCCGGGACAGGCGGGCGAAAAACTGTTTTTT; cdr3_aa: CASSTPGQAGEKLFF
v_call: TRBV11-1; j_call: TRBJ1-1; d_call: -; clone_size: -; cdr3_length: 14; cdr3_nt: TGTGCCAGCAGCTTAATTGGGCACAACACTGAAGCTTTCTTT; cdr3_aa: CASSLIGHNTEAFF
v_call: TRBV28; j_call: TRBJ2-7; d_call: -; clone_size: -; cdr3_length: 12; cdr3_nt: TGTGCCAGCAGTTCGGGGTCGTACGAGCAGTACTTC; cdr3_aa: CASSSGSYEQYF
v_call: TRBV7-2; j_call: TRBJ2-5; d_call: TRBD2; clone_size: -; cdr3_length: 14; cdr3_nt: TGTGCCAGCAGTAGCGGGAATGTGGGGGAGACCCAGTACTTC; cdr3_aa: CASSSGNVGETQYF
v_call: TRBV6-1; j_call: TRBJ1-2; d_call: -; clone_size: -; cdr3_length: 14; cdr3_nt: TGTGCCAGCAGCAGCTTGGCTAGATCCTATGGCTACACCTTC; cdr3_aa: CASSSLARSYGYTF
v_call: TRBV19; j_call: TRBJ1-1; d_call: -; clone_size: -; cdr3_length: 15; cdr3_nt: TGTGCCAGTAGTATAGTCAGGGGCTTGAACACTGAAGCTTTCTTT; cdr3_aa: CASSIVRGLNTEAFF
v_call: TRBV2; j_call: TRBJ1-5; d_call: -; clone_size: -; cdr3_length: 14; cdr3_nt: TGTGCCAGCAGTGAACAAACAGGTGATCAGCCCCAGCATTTT; cdr3_aa: CASSEQTGDQPQHF
v_call: TRBV19; j_call: TRBJ1-1; d_call: TRBD1; clone_size: -; cdr3_length: 15; cdr3_nt: TGTGCCAGTAGTATTGACGTACAGGGGGCTATTGAAGCTTTCTTT; cdr3_aa: CASSIDVQGAIEAFF
v_call: TRBV29-1; j_call: TRBJ1-1; d_call: -; clone_size: -; cdr3_length: 14; cdr3_nt: TGCAGCTATATCCCCCCTAGGTCGAACACTGAAGCTTTCTTT; cdr3_aa: CSYIPPRSNTEAFF
v_call: TRBV5-4; j_call: TRBJ2-1; d_call: -; clone_size: -; cdr3_length: 14; cdr3_nt: TGTGCCAGCAGCCCGGACAGCTCCTACAATGAGCAGTTCTTC; cdr3_aa: CASSPDSSYNEQFF
v_call: TRBV29-1; j_call: TRBJ2-7; d_call: TRBD2; clone_size: -; cdr3_length: 13; cdr3_nt: TGCAGCGTTGAGACTAGCGGGATAAACGAGCAGTACTTC; cdr3_aa: CSVETSGINEQYF
v_call: TRBV19; j_call: TRBJ1-5; d_call: -; clone_size: -; cdr3_length: 14; cdr3_nt: TGTGCCAGTAAAGACCGCCTAGGAAATCAGCCCCAGCATTTT; cdr3_aa: CASKDRLGNQPQHF
v_call: TRBV29-1; j_call: TRBJ2-1; d_call: -; clone_size: -; cdr3_length: 13; cdr3_nt: TGCAGCGTCCCAGGACAGTGGGGCAATGAGCAGTTCTTC; cdr3_aa: CSVPGQWGNEQFF
v_call: TRBV27; j_call: TRBJ2-1; d_call: TRBD2; clone_size: -; cdr3_length: 15; cdr3_nt: TGTGCCAGCAGTTCGCGACTAGCGAGATCCAATGAGCAGTTCTTC; cdr3_aa: CASSSRLARSNEQFF
v_call: TRBV10-3; j_call: TRBJ2-5; d_call: -; clone_size: -; cdr3_length: 15; cdr3_nt: TGTGCCATCAGCCCACGACGGGGGTTGGAGGAGACCCAGTACTTC; cdr3_aa: CAISPRRGLEETQYF
v_call: TRBV7-8; j_call: TRBJ1-5; d_call: -; clone_size: -; cdr3_length: 15; cdr3_nt: TGTGCCAGCACCTCGCCCGGCGGTAGCAATCAGCCCCAGCATTTT; cdr3_aa: CASTSPGGSNQPQHF
v_call: TRBV30; j_call: TRBJ2-1; d_call: TRBD2; clone_size: -; cdr3_length: 15; cdr3_nt: TGTGCCTGGAGTATCGGACTAGCGGTCGACAATGAGCAGTTCTTC; cdr3_aa: CAWSIGLAVDNEQFF
v_call: TRBV5-1; j_call: TRBJ2-1; d_call: TRBD2; clone_size: -; cdr3_length: 14; cdr3_nt: TGCGCCAGCAGCGTTATAGCGGGAGGCCTTGAGCAGTTCTTC; cdr3_aa: CASSVIAGGLEQFF
v_call: TRBV5-6; j_call: TRBJ2-7; d_call: -; clone_size: -; cdr3_length: 15; cdr3_nt: TGTGCCAGCAGCTTGCCAACAGGGTTCCCCTACGAGCAGTACTTC; cdr3_aa: CASSLPTGFPYEQYF
v_call: TRBV7-7; j_call: TRBJ2-5; d_call: -; clone_size: medium-sized; cdr3_length: 14; cdr3_nt: TGTGCCAGCAGCTTTGGGCAAGGCGGGGAGACCCAGTACTTC; cdr3_aa: CASSFGQGGETQYF
v_call: TRBV7-2; j_call: TRBJ2-7; d_call: TRBD1; clone_size: -; cdr3_length: 14; cdr3_nt: TGTGCCAGCAGCTCAACCGGGACAGGGTACGAGCAGTACTTC; cdr3_aa: CASSSTGTGYEQYF
v_call: TRBV4-3; j_call: TRBJ2-1; d_call: TRBD2; clone_size: -; cdr3_length: 13; cdr3_nt: TGCGCCAGCAGCCGTATAGCGGGAGGGGAGCAGTTCTTC; cdr3_aa: CASSRIAGGEQFF
v_call: TRBV27; j_call: TRBJ2-5; d_call: -; clone_size: -; cdr3_length: 11; cdr3_nt: TGTGCCAGCACTTACCGGGAGACCCAGTACTTC; cdr3_aa: CASTYRETQYF
v_call: TRBV10-3; j_call: TRBJ2-5; d_call: TRBD2; clone_size: -; cdr3_length: 14; cdr3_nt: TGTGCCATCAGCGATGGGACTAGGCAAGAGACCCAGTACTTC; cdr3_aa: CAISDGTRQETQYF
v_call: TRBV30; j_call: TRBJ2-3; d_call: -; clone_size: -; cdr3_length: 11; cdr3_nt: TGTGCCTGGACTACCACAGATACGCAGTATTTT; cdr3_aa: CAWTTTDTQYF
v_call: TRBV10-3; j_call: TRBJ1-4; d_call: -; clone_size: -; cdr3_length: 14; cdr3_nt: TGTGCCATCAGGAATAGCCAGGGCGGAGAAAAACTGTTTTTT; cdr3_aa: CAIRNSQGGEKLFF
v_call: TRBV6-5; j_call: TRBJ1-2; d_call: -; clone_size: -; cdr3_length: 15; cdr3_nt: TGTGCCAGCAGTTACTCGGTGGGGGGGGCGCGTGGCTACACCTTC; cdr3_aa: CASSYSVGGARGYTF
v_call: TRBV2; j_call: TRBJ2-3; d_call: TRBD2; clone_size: -; cdr3_length: 14; cdr3_nt: TGTGCCAGCCCACTAGCGGGAGGTGCAGATACGCAGTATTTT; cdr3_aa: CASPLAGGADTQYF
v_call: TRBV9; j_call: TRBJ2-3; d_call: TRBD2; clone_size: -; cdr3_length: 15; cdr3_nt: TGTGGATCGGGAGGCGGGCAAACTAGCACAGATACGCAGTATTTT; cdr3_aa: CGSGGGQTSTDTQYF
v_call: TRBV18; j_call: TRBJ1-1; d_call: -; clone_size: -; cdr3_length: 14; cdr3_nt: TGTGCCAGCTCACCCGACACCATGAACACTGAAGCTTTCTTT; cdr3_aa: CASSPDTMNTEAFF
v_call: TRBV29-1; j_call: TRBJ2-2; d_call: -; clone_size: -; cdr3_length: 11; cdr3_nt: TGCAGCGTTGCTGACACCGGGGAGCTGTTTTTT; cdr3_aa: CSVADTGELFF